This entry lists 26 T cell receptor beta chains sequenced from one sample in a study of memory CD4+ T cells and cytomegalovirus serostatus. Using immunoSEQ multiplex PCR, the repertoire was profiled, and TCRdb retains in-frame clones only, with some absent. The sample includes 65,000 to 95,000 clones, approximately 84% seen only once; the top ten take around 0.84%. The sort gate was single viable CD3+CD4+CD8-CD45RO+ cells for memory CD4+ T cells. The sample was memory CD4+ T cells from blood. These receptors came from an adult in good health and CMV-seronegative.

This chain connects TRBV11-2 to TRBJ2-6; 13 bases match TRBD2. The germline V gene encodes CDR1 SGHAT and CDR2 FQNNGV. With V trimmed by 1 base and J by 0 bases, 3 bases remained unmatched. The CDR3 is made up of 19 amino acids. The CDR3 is CASSLARTSGGSGANVLTF. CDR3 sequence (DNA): TGTGCCAGCAGCTTAGCCAGGACTAGCGGGGGCTCTGGGGCCAACGTCCTGACTTTC.

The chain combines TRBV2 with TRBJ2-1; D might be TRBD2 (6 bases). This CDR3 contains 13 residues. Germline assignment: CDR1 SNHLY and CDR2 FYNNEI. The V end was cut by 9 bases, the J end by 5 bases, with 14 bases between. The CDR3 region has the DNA TGTGCCAGGGAGAGCGCGGGGCACAATGAGCAGTTCTTC. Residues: CARESAGHNEQFF.

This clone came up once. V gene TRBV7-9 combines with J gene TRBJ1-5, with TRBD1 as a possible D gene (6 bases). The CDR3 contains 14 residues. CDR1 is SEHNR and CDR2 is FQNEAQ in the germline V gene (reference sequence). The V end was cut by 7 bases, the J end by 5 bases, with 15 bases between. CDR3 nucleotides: TGTGCCAGCACCGAAGGGGGATCGGATCAGCCCCAGCATTTT. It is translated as CASTEGGSDQPQHF.

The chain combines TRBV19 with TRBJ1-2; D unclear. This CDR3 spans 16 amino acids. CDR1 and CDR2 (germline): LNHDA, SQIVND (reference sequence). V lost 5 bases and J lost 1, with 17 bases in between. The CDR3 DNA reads TGTGCCAGTAGTTTGATTTTCTCAGGCGTTAACTATGGCTACACCTTC. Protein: CASSLIFSGVNYGYTF.

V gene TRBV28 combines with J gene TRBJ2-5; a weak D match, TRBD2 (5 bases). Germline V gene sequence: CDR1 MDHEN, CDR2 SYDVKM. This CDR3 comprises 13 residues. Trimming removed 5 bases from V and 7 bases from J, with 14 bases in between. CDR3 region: CASSPSLEGTQYF. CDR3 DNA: TGTGCCAGCAGTCCTAGCCTAGAGGGGACCCAGTACTTC. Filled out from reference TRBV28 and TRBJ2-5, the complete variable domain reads DVKVTQSSRYLVKRTGEKVFLECVQDMDHENMFWYRQDPGLGLRLIYFSYDVKMKEKGDIPEGYSVSREKKERFSLILESASTNQTSMYLCASSPSLEGTQYFGPGTRLLVL.

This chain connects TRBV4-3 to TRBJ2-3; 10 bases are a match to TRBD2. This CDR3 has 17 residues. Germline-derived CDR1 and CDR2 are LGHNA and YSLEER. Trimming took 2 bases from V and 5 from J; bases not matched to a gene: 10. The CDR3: CASSQQLSGGVGDTQYF. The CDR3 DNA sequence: TGCGCCAGCAGCCAACAACTAAGCGGGGGGGTGGGAGATACGCAGTATTTT.

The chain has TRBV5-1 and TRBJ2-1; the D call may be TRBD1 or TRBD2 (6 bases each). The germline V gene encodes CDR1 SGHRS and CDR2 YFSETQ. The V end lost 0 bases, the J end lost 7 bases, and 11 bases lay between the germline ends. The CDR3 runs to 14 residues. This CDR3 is CASSLETGRNEQFF. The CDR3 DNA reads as TGCGCCAGCAGCTTGGAAACAGGGAGGAATGAGCAGTTCTTC.

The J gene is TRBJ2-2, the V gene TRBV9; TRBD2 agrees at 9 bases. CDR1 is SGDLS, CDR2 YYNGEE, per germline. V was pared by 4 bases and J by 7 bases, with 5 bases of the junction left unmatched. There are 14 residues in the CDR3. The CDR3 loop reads CASSFPTSGGELFF. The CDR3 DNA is TGTGCCAGCAGCTTCCCGACTAGCGGCGGGGAGCTGTTTTTT. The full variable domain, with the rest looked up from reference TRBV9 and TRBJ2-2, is DSGVTQTPKHLITATGQRVTLRCSPRSGDLSVYWYQQSLDQGLQFLIQYYNGEERAKGNILERFSAQQFPDLHSELNLSSLELGDSALYFCASSFPTSGGELFFGEGSRLTVL.

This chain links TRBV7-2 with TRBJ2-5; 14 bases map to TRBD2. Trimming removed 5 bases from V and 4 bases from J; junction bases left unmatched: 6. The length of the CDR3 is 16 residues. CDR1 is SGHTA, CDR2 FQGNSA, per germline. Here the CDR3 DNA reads TGTGCCAGCAGCGGACGACTAGCGGGGGGGAGAGAGACCCAGTACTTC. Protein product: CASSGRLAGGRETQYF.

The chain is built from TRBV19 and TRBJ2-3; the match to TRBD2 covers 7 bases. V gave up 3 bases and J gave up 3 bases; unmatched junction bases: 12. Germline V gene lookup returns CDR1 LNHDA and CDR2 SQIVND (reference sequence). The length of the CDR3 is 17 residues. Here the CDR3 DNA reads TGTGCCAGTAGTATCGGTGGCACTAGCGTTTCTACAGATACGCAGTATTTT. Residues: CASSIGGTSVSTDTQYF.

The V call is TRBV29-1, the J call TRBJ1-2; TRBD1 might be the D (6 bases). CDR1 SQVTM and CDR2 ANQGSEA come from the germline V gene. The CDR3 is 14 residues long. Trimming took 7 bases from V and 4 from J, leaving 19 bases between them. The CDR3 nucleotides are TGCAGCGCCCAAACCAGGGACAAGAGCTATGGCTACACCTTC. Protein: CSAQTRDKSYGYTF.

The CDR3 coding sequence is TGTGCCAGCAGTTACGGGCTCAGTTCCGGGTCCGGGGAGCTGTTTTTT. Protein sequence: CASSYGLSSGSGELFF. The J gene is TRBJ2-2, the V gene TRBV6-6; D uncertain. The germline CDR1 and CDR2 sequences are MNHNY and SVGAGI (reference sequence). There are 16 residues in the CDR3. V was pared by 2 bases and J by 6 bases, with 16 bases between.

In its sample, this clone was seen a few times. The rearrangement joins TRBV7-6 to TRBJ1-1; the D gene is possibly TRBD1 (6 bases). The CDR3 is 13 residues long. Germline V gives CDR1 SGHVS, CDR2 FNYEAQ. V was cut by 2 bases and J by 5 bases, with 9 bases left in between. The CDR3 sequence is CASSLQGRTEAFF. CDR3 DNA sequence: TGTGCCAGCAGCTTACAGGGGCGGACTGAAGCTTTCTTT.

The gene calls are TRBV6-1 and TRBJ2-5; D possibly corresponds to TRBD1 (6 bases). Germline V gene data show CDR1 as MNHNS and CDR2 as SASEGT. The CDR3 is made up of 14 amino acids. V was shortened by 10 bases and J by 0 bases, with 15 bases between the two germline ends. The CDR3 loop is CATTRDIYQETQYF. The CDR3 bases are TGTGCCACCACCCGGGACATATACCAAGAGACCCAGTACTTC.

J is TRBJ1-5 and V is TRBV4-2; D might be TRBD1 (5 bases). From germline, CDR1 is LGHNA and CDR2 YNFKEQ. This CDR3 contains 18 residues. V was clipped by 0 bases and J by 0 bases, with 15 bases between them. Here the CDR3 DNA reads TGTGCCAGCAGCCAAGATTCCCAGGGTGAAGCTAGCAATCAGCCCCAGCATTTT. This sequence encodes CASSQDSQGEASNQPQHF.

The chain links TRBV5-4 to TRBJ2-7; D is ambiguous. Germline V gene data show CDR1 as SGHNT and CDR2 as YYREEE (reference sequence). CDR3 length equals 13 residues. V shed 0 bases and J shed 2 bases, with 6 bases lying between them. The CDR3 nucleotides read TGTGCCAGCAGCTTGGCACAGACCTACGAGCAGTACTTC. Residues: CASSLAQTYEQYF.

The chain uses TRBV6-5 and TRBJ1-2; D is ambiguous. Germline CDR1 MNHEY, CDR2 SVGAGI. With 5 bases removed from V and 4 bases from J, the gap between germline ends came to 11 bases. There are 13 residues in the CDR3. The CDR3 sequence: CASSPSGGYGYTF. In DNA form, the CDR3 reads TGTGCCAGCAGTCCCTCGGGAGGCTATGGCTACACCTTC.

The CDR3 region is CAILGDTEAFF. CDR3 DNA: TGTGCTATATTAGGGGACACTGAAGCTTTCTTT. The rearrangement uses TRBV2 and TRBJ1-1; D possibly corresponds to TRBD1 (5 bases). Germline V CDR1 and CDR2: SNHLY, FYNNEI. The CDR3 is 11 amino acids.

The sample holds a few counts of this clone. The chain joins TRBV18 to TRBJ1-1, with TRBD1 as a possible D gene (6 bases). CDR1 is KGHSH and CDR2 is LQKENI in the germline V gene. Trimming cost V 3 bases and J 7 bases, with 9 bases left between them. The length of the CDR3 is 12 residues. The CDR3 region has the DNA TGTGCCAGCTCACCGGACAGAGATGAAGCTTTCTTT. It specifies CASSPDRDEAFF.

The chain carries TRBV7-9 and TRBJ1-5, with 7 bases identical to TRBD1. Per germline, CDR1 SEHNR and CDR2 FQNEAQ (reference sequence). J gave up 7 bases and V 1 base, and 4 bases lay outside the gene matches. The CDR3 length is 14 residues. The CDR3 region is CASSLGQGLQPQHF. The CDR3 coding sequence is TGTGCCAGCAGCTTAGGACAGGGCCTGCAGCCCCAGCATTTT.

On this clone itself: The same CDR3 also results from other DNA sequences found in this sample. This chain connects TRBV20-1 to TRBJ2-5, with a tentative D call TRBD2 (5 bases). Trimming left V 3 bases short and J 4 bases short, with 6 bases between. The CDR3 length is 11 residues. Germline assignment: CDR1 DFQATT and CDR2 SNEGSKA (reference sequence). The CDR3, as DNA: TGCAGTGCTAGGGGGAGAGAGACCCAGTACTTC. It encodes CSARGRETQYF.

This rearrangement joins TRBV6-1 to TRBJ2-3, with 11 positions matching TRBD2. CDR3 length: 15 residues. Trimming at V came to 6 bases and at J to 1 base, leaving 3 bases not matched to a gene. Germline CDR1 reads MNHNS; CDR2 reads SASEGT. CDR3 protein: CASRLLAGGTDTQYF. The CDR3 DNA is TGTGCCAGCAGACTACTAGCGGGGGGCACAGATACGCAGTATTTT.

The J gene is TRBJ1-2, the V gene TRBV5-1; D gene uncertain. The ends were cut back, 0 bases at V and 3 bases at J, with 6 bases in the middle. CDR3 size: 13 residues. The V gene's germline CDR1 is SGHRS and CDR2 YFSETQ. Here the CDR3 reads CASSLAADYGYTF. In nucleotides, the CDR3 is TGCGCCAGCAGCTTGGCGGCAGACTATGGCTACACCTTC.

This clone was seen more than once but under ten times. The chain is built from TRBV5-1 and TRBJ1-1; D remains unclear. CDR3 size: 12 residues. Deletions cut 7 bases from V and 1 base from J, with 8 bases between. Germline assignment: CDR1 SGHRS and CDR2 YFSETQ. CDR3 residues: CASSAGNTEAFF. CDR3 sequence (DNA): TGCGCCAGCTCCGCTGGGAACACTGAAGCTTTCTTT.

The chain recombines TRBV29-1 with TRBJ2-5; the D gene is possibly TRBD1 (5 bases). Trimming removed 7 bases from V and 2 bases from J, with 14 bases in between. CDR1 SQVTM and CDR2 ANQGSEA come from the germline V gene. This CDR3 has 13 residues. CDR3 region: CSARQHIQETQYF. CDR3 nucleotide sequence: TGCAGCGCAAGACAGCATATTCAAGAGACCCAGTACTTC.

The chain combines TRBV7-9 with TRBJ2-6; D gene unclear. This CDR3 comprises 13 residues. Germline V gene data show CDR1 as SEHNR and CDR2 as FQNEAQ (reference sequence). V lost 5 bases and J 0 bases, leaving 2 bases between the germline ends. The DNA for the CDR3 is TGTGCCAGCAGCGGCTCTGGGGCCAACGTCCTGACTTTC. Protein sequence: CASSGSGANVLTF.